Following are 3 T cell receptor beta chains from one sample sequenced in a study of blood T cells in healthy people across ages. With a J-beta primer mix and a sample-barcoded 5' primer, a second PCR ran roughly 6 to 11 cycles. TCRdb itself ran the 5' RACE reads through MiXCR, one entry per CDR3 protein. Of approximately 810,000 distinct CDR3 sequences listed, around 30% are singletons. Sample: blood. These receptors originate from a woman over 75 in good health.

A word on this clonotype: At one of its ends the junction is not consistent with the germline gene, which may arise from a read error. The genes are TRBV2 and TRBJ2-7; possibly TRBD1 for D (6 bases). The CDR3 has 14 residues. Germline V lookup: CDR1 SNHLY, CDR2 FYNNEI. The CDR3 spells CASKRRDTNYGQYF. DNA for the CDR3: TGTGCCAGCAAACGCCGGGACACAAATTACGGGCAGTACTTC.

This clonotype has a handful of counts. This chain uses TRBV7-8 with TRBJ1-5; no clear D. The germline gives CDR1 SGHVS, CDR2 FQNEAQ. The V gene lost 5 bases and the J gene lost 2 bases, with 10 bases spanning the gap. The CDR3 length is 14 residues. The CDR3 DNA reads as TGTGCCAGCAGCCCCAACAAGGGCAATCAGCCCCAGCATTTT. Protein product: CASSPNKGNQPQHF.

The table lists this clonotype with a few counts. The chain recombines TRBV7-9 with TRBJ2-1; TRBD2 aligns across 9 bases. Germline lookup yields CDR1 SEHNR and CDR2 FQNEAQ (reference sequence). J was trimmed by 2 bases and V by 5 bases; bases with no gene match: 10. There are 17 residues in the CDR3. The CDR3 loop is CASSRNSGGVAYNEQFF. The CDR3, as DNA: TGTGCCAGCAGCCGAAATAGCGGGGGAGTCGCCTACAATGAGCAGTTCTTC.